This T cell receptor (beta chain) derives from a study of T cells in Graves' hyperthyroidism and ophthalmopathy. V was shortened by 4 bases and J by 4 bases, with 20 bases between the two germline ends. The CDR3 is 16 residues long. Germline V CDR1 and CDR2: SGHRS, YFSETQ. A lack of ophthalmopathy progression within 18 months defined stable Graves' hyperthyroidism. Recently diagnosed hyperthyroidism of less than 2 months' duration affected patients aged 18 to 65. Amplified TCR beta CDR3 regions derived from RNA transcripts. Primed by the HTBI set, a first-round RT-PCR was run on the TCR CDR3. Using its own MiXCR run on the multiplex PCR reads, TCRdb lists one record per CDR3 protein. Among some 460,000 distinct CDR3 sequences listed, more than 15% were seen once. Study-wide points: Before onset, by a median of about seven months, the model predicted ophthalmopathy. Blood held most thyroid clonotypes expanded above 0.001 frequency.

Notes on this clonotype: The antigen is not known.

J is TRBJ1-2 and V is TRBV5-1; a possible D gene is TRBD1 (6 bases). Sequencing input: blood. The TCR sequence derives from a woman under 30 with Graves' hyperthyroidism. The CDR3 spells CASSGGAGAGFYGYTF. DNA for the CDR3: TGCGCCAGCAGCGGTGGGGCGGGGGCCGGGTTCTATGGCTACACCTTC.